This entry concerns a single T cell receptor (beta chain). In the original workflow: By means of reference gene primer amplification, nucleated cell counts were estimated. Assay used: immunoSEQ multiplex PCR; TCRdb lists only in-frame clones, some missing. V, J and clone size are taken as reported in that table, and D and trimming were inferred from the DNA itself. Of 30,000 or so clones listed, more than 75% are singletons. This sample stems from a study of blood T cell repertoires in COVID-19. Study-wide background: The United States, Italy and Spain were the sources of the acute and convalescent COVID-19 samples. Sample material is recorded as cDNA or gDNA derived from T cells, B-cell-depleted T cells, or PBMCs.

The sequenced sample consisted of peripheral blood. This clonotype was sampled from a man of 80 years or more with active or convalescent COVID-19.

The CDR3 loop is CASSVPDRGGSNEQFF. CDR3 bases: TGTGCCAGCAGCGTCCCAGACAGGGGAGGGAGCAATGAGCAGTTCTTC. The J gene is TRBJ2-1, the V gene TRBV9; TRBD1 is a possible D gene (8 bases). CDR1 and CDR2 (germline): SGDLS, YYNGEE. This CDR3 contains 16 residues. Trimming pared 2 bases from V and 6 bases from J, leaving 18 bases between.